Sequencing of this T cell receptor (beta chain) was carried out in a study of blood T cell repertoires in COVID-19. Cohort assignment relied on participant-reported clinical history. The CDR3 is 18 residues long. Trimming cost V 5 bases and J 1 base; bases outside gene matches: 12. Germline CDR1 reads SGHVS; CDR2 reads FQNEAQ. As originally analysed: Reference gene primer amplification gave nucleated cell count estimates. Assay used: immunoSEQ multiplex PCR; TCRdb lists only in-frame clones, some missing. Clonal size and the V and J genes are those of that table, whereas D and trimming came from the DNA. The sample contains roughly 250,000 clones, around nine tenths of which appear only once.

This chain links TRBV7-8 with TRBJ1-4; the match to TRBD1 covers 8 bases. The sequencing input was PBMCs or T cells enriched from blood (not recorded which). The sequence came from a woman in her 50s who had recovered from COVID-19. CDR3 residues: CASSPRMDRVVTNEKLFF. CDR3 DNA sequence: TGTGCCAGCAGCCCCCGGATGGACAGGGTGGTAACTAATGAAAAACTGTTTTTT. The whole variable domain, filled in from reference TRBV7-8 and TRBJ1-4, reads GAGVSQSPRYKVAKRGQDVALRCDPISGHVSLFWYQQALGQGPEFLTYFQNEAQLDKSGLPSDRFFAERPEGSVSTLKIQRTQQEDSAVYLCASSPRMDRVVTNEKLFFGSGTQLSVL.